A single sample is the source of the 13 T cell receptor beta chains below, sequenced in a study of CD8+ T cells in alopecia areata. Sequencing templates came from extracted RNA that was reverse transcribed into cDNA. Profiling relied on immunoSEQ multiplex PCR, and the TCRdb table lists in-frame clones only, not all of them. The data contain around 160,000 clones, roughly 60% of them singletons. This sample's treatment: oral pan-JAK inhibitor, 5-10 mg twice daily. The specimen comprised CD4+ T cells sorted from blood, sampled at week 24, from a patient treated with tofacitinib. These receptors all come from a human donor with alopecia areata.

The chain combines TRBV11-3 with TRBJ1-5; 8 nucleotides align to TRBD1. Per germline, CDR1 SGHNT and CDR2 YENEEA. The CDR3 extends over 13 amino acids. V lost 6 bases, J lost 7 bases, and 5 bases stayed unmatched. The CDR3 spells CASSSDRGQPQHF. Written as DNA, the CDR3 is TGTGCCAGCAGTTCTGACAGGGGACAGCCCCAGCATTTT. The whole variable domain, filled in from reference TRBV11-3 and TRBJ1-5, reads EAGVVQSPRYKIIEKKQPVAFWCNPISGHNTLYWYLQNLGQGPELLIRYENEEAVDDSQLPKDRFSAERLKGVDSTLKIQPAELGDSAVYLCASSSDRGQPQHFGDGTRLSIL.

The chain employs TRBV5-6 and TRBJ2-2; no clear D gene. CDR3 size: 16 residues. Germline CDR1 is SGHDT and CDR2 is YYEEEE. V dropped 0 bases and J dropped 2 bases, with 11 bases sitting between them. In DNA, the CDR3 is TGTGCCAGCAGCTTGGATGCGTTGATAAACACCGGGGAGCTGTTTTTT. This encodes CASSLDALINTGELFF.

This chain uses TRBV4-1 with TRBJ1-2, with D unclear. V was trimmed by 3 bases and J by 0 bases, leaving 14 bases between them. This CDR3 comprises 16 residues. The germline V gene encodes CDR1 MGHRA and CDR2 YSYEKL. CDR3 loop: CASSQGAPRANYGYTF. The CDR3 DNA reads as TGCGCCAGCAGCCAGGGCGCGCCCCGAGCTAACTATGGCTACACCTTC.

The J gene is TRBJ2-6, the V gene TRBV25-1, with D perhaps TRBD1 (6 bases). V was shortened by 3 bases and J by 2 bases, with 17 bases between the two germline ends. CDR3 size: 18 residues. Germline loops: CDR1 MGHDK, CDR2 SYGVNS. CDR3 DNA: TGTGCCAGCAGTGATCCCTTTGGTGAGGGGGCTGGGGCCAACGTCCTGACTTTC. Translating gives CASSDPFGEGAGANVLTF.

V usage is TRBV4-2 and J usage is TRBJ2-5, with 14 bases aligning to TRBD2. This CDR3 contains 15 residues. The ends lost 4 bases at V and 4 bases at J; junction bases unmatched: 2. The germline V gene encodes CDR1 LGHNA and CDR2 YNFKEQ. DNA of the CDR3: TGTGCCAGCAGCCTGACTAGCGGGGGGGCAGAGACCCAGTACTTC. This codes for CASSLTSGGAETQYF.

This clone was recorded a few times. This sequence joins TRBV11-2 and TRBJ2-1; 10 bases line up with TRBD2. The V and J ends lost 0 bases and 9 bases, in that order; junction bases with no gene match: 5. Germline-derived CDR1 and CDR2 are SGHAT and FQNNGV. There are 15 residues in the CDR3. CDR3 loop: CASSLDLLAGGEQFF. CDR3 DNA sequence: TGTGCCAGCAGCTTAGATCTATTAGCGGGGGGTGAGCAGTTCTTC. The full variable domain, its missing parts supplied by reference TRBV11-2 and TRBJ2-1, is EAGVAQSPRYKIIEKRQSVAFWCNPISGHATLYWYQQILGQGPKLLIQFQNNGVVDDSQLPKDRFSAERLKGVDSTLKIQPAKLEDSAVYLCASSLDLLAGGEQFFGPGTRLTVL.

The chain links TRBV4-1 to TRBJ2-7, with TRBD2 identical over 8 bases. This CDR3 has 17 amino acids. The ends lost 1 base at V and 0 bases at J; junction bases unmatched: 8. The germline V gene encodes CDR1 MGHRA and CDR2 YSYEKL. Here the CDR3 reads CASSQGGGLRSSYEQYF. In DNA form, the CDR3 reads TGCGCCAGCAGCCAAGGCGGGGGGCTTCGGAGCTCCTACGAGCAGTACTTC.

J is TRBJ2-5 and V is TRBV15; D unresolved. The germline gives CDR1 LNHNV, CDR2 YYDKDF (reference sequence). Trimming removed 4 bases at V and 3 bases at J, with 9 bases between. CDR3 size: 13 residues. CDR3 sequence (DNA): TGTGCCACCAGCATAGGAAAAAAAGAGACCCAGTACTTC. Translating gives CATSIGKKETQYF.

This sequence joins TRBV7-8 and TRBJ2-3; a weak D match, TRBD2 (5 bases). CDR1 and CDR2 from the germline V gene are SGHVS and FQNEAQ. The CDR3 is 13 amino acids. The germline V and J ends were trimmed by 5 bases and 7 bases, with 13 bases remaining between them. This chain's CDR3 is CASSPLAGYTQYF. The DNA of the CDR3 is TGTGCCAGCAGCCCCCTAGCTGGTTATACGCAGTATTTT.

The chain is built from TRBV5-1 and TRBJ1-5; 10 positions agree with TRBD1. Germline CDR1 is SGHRS and CDR2 is YFSETQ. The CDR3 has 15 amino acids. J was trimmed by 8 bases and V by 0 bases; bases with no gene match: 5. CDR3 amino acids: CASSLGGQGREPQHF. CDR3 DNA sequence: TGCGCCAGCAGCTTGGGGGGACAGGGGAGAGAGCCCCAGCATTTT.

This chain links TRBV2 with TRBJ2-4, with 7 bases that match TRBD1. The V gene end was trimmed by 7 bases and the J gene end by 1 base; junction bases not matched to a gene: 1. The CDR3 spans 13 residues. CDR1 is SNHLY and CDR2 is FYNNEI in the germline V gene. The CDR3 DNA follows: TGTGCCAGCACGGGACAGGCCAAAAACATTCAGTACTTC. It yields the protein CASTGQAKNIQYF.

Comment on this clone: At the DNA level, this CDR3 is encoded by other sequences in the same sample as well. The chain employs TRBV20-1 and TRBJ2-5; no definite D call. CDR1 and CDR2 from the germline V gene are DFQATT and SNEGSKA (reference sequence). The CDR3 runs 11 residues. Deletions cut 6 bases from V and 4 bases from J, with 9 bases between. The CDR3 DNA is TGCAGTGCAAGATGGGGAGAGACCCAGTACTTC. Translation gives CSARWGETQYF.

The genes are TRBV29-1 and TRBJ1-5; 11 positions match TRBD1. V gave up 6 bases and J gave up 7 bases; unmatched junction bases: 11. The CDR3 is 15 amino acids. The germline CDR1 and CDR2 sequences are SQVTM and ANQGSEA. The CDR3 sequence: CSVASGQGAGQPQHF. The CDR3 nucleotides read TGCAGCGTGGCATCTGGACAGGGGGCAGGGCAGCCCCAGCATTTT.